The following is a T cell receptor beta chain sequence with its context. This entry belongs to a study of control samples from healthy donors and cancer patients. The V gene's germline CDR1 is DFQATT and CDR2 SNEGSKA (reference sequence). The CDR3 is 14 residues long. V was clipped by 3 bases and J by 6 bases; unmatched bases: 6. The table came from immunoSEQ multiplex PCR; TCRdb's copy has only in-frame clones and leaves some out. The sample consists of 100,000 to 150,000 clones, more than 90% of them appearing once. The source is a young man in good health. Sequencing was carried out using blood. J is TRBJ2-2 and V is TRBV20-1, with 8 bases matching TRBD2. The CDR3 nucleotides are TGCAGTGCTAGTGACGGGGGGGCGGCCGGGGAGCTGTTTTTT. Its translation: CSASDGGAAGELFF.